The rows below give T cell receptor beta chains drawn from one sample of a study of T cell repertoires in cytomegalovirus infection. TCRdb fed the reads into MiXCR, producing one record per CDR3 protein. Of some 500,000 distinct CDR3 sequences in the sample, 40% were seen once. These receptors lack a known antigen. The starting material was cultured PBMCs, obtained from culture after CMV antigen stimulation. All receptors come from a human donor in good health (CMV status not recorded). Some clones in this sample may be carry-over from other donors' samples. Each CDR3 is given with its conserved first and last residue. The order of the fields is CDR3 protein, CDR3 DNA, V gene, J gene, D gene, clone size. D genes are given only for firm matches. The size of a clone is reported for some rows only, either as once, few or many, or as a class for expanded clones.

cdr3_aa: CASSPGDSNVEQFF; cdr3_nt: TGTGCCAGCAGCCCTGGGGACAGTAACGTTGAGCAGTTCTTC; v_call: TRBV28; j_call: TRBJ2-1; d_call: TRBD1; clone_size: .
cdr3_aa: CAISESSLAGSPNTGELFF; cdr3_nt: TGTGCCATCAGTGAGTCGAGCCTAGCGGGAAGCCCAAACACCGGGGAGCTGTTTTTT; v_call: TRBV10-3; j_call: TRBJ2-2; d_call: TRBD2; clone_size: .
cdr3_aa: CASSLNPSGSRGAQHF; cdr3_nt: TGTGCCAGCAGCCTGAACCCGAGTGGGTCCAGGGGGGCCCAGCATTTT; v_call: TRBV7-2; j_call: TRBJ1-5; d_call: TRBD1; clone_size: many
cdr3_aa: CASSRLAGGGNYGYTF; cdr3_nt: TGTGCCAGCAGCCGTTTGGCGGGAGGGGGCAACTATGGCTACACCTTC; v_call: TRBV11-2; j_call: TRBJ1-2; d_call: TRBD1; clone_size: few
cdr3_aa: CASSLALGQEETQYF; cdr3_nt: TGTGCCAGCAGCTTAGCATTAGGTCAGGAAGAGACCCAGTACTTC; v_call: TRBV7-2; j_call: TRBJ2-5; d_call: .; clone_size: few
cdr3_aa: CASARGWVSETQYF; cdr3_nt: TGTGCCAGCGCAAGGGGGTGGGTTTCAGAGACCCAGTACTTC; v_call: TRBV11-2; j_call: TRBJ2-5; d_call: .; clone_size: .
cdr3_aa: CARGTSLNRGETQYF; cdr3_nt: TGTGCCAGGGGGACTAGCCTCAACCGAGGGGAGACCCAGTACTTC; v_call: TRBV6-1; j_call: TRBJ2-5; d_call: TRBD2; clone_size: .
cdr3_aa: CASSPRTGFAGELFF; cdr3_nt: TGTGCCAGCAGCCCTCGTACAGGGTTCGCCGGGGAGCTGTTTTTT; v_call: TRBV7-2; j_call: TRBJ2-2; d_call: .; clone_size: few
cdr3_aa: CASSFPGGQSTEAFF; cdr3_nt: TGTGCCAGCAGCTTTCCCGGGGGACAGAGCACTGAAGCTTTCTTT; v_call: TRBV7-8; j_call: TRBJ1-1; d_call: TRBD1; clone_size: .
cdr3_aa: CASKTWGRPNTEAFF; cdr3_nt: TGTGCCAGCAAAACCTGGGGCAGACCGAACACTGAAGCTTTCTTT; v_call: TRBV12-3/TRBV12-4; j_call: TRBJ1-1; d_call: .; clone_size: .
cdr3_aa: CASSETVLDTEAFF; cdr3_nt: TGTGCCAGCAGTGAGACAGTTTTGGACACTGAAGCTTTCTTT; v_call: TRBV6-5; j_call: TRBJ1-1; d_call: .; clone_size: .
cdr3_aa: CASSPVREVGTEAFF; cdr3_nt: TGTGCCAGCTCACCGGTCAGGGAGGTAGGCACTGAAGCTTTCTTT; v_call: TRBV18; j_call: TRBJ1-1; d_call: .; clone_size: few
cdr3_aa: CASSFGREGYTF; cdr3_nt: TGTGCCAGCAGCTTCGGCAGGGAAGGCTACACCTTC; v_call: TRBV11-2; j_call: TRBJ1-2; d_call: .; clone_size: .
cdr3_aa: CASSARDRGNTGELFF; cdr3_nt: TGTGCCAGCAGCGCCCGGGACAGGGGTAACACCGGGGAGCTGTTTTTT; v_call: TRBV5-4; j_call: TRBJ2-2; d_call: TRBD1; clone_size: .
cdr3_aa: CASTRGGWGEAFF; cdr3_nt: TGCGCCAGCACCCGGGGGGGTTGGGGTGAAGCTTTCTTT; v_call: TRBV5-1; j_call: TRBJ1-1; d_call: .; clone_size: .
cdr3_aa: CASSFPDRGNNQPQHF; cdr3_nt: TGCGCCAGCAGCTTTCCCGACAGGGGGAACAATCAGCCCCAGCATTTT; v_call: TRBV5-1; j_call: TRBJ1-5; d_call: TRBD1; clone_size: .
cdr3_aa: CASSAGLSGTGGFHEQYF; cdr3_nt: TGTGCCAGCAGCGCCGGGTTATCGGGGACAGGGGGATTCCACGAGCAGTACTTC; v_call: TRBV6-8; j_call: TRBJ2-7; d_call: TRBD1; clone_size: .
cdr3_aa: CASSLANFPYEQYF; cdr3_nt: TGTGCCAGCAGCTTAGCGAACTTTCCCTACGAGCAGTACTTC; v_call: TRBV7-9; j_call: TRBJ2-7; d_call: .; clone_size: .
cdr3_aa: CASSLEGTPWEKLFF; cdr3_nt: TGTGCCAGCAGCTTAGAAGGGACCCCTTGGGAAAAACTGTTTTTT; v_call: TRBV7-9; j_call: TRBJ1-4; d_call: .; clone_size: .
cdr3_aa: CASMRGGSGYEQYF; cdr3_nt: TGTGCCAGCATGAGGGGGGGGAGTGGATACGAGCAGTACTTC; v_call: TRBV2; j_call: TRBJ2-7; d_call: .; clone_size: few
cdr3_aa: CASSLDSSPETQYF; cdr3_nt: TGTGCCAGCAGCTTAGACTCCTCCCCAGAGACCCAGTACTTC; v_call: TRBV7-6; j_call: TRBJ2-5; d_call: .; clone_size: once
cdr3_aa: CASKTGRHEETQYF; cdr3_nt: TGTGCCAGCAAAACGGGACGTCACGAAGAGACCCAGTACTTC; v_call: TRBV6-2/TRBV6-3; j_call: TRBJ2-5; d_call: .; clone_size: few
cdr3_aa: CASRISGGPTTGELFF; cdr3_nt: TGTGCCAGTAGAATTAGCGGGGGGCCTACCACCGGGGAGCTGTTTTTT; v_call: TRBV19; j_call: TRBJ2-2; d_call: TRBD2; clone_size: .
cdr3_aa: CASSRPGASGGSSYEQYF; cdr3_nt: TGTGCCAGCAGCCGACCAGGGGCCAGCGGGGGGAGCTCCTACGAGCAGTACTTC; v_call: TRBV6-2/TRBV6-3; j_call: TRBJ2-7; d_call: TRBD2; clone_size: few
cdr3_aa: CSVDGQGASYEQYF; cdr3_nt: TGCAGCGTCGATGGACAGGGCGCGTCCTACGAGCAGTACTTC; v_call: TRBV29-1; j_call: TRBJ2-7; d_call: TRBD1; clone_size: few
cdr3_aa: CASSPLAGAAFF; cdr3_nt: TGTGCCAGCAGTCCCCTGGCCGGGGCGGCTTTCTTT; v_call: TRBV12-3/TRBV12-4; j_call: TRBJ1-1; d_call: .; clone_size: .
cdr3_aa: CASSLGHYGYTF; cdr3_nt: TGTGCCAGCAGCCTCGGACACTATGGCTACACCTTC; v_call: TRBV7-2; j_call: TRBJ1-2; d_call: .; clone_size: .
cdr3_aa: CSAVRGGADTQYF; cdr3_nt: TGCAGTGCGGTACGGGGAGGGGCAGATACGCAGTATTTT; v_call: TRBV20-1; j_call: TRBJ2-3; d_call: TRBD2; clone_size: .
cdr3_aa: CASRMGQGAGDTQYF; cdr3_nt: TGTGCCAGCAGGATGGGACAGGGAGCTGGAGATACGCAGTATTTT; v_call: TRBV2; j_call: TRBJ2-3; d_call: TRBD1; clone_size: .
cdr3_aa: CASSPRQGRGGYTF; cdr3_nt: TGTGCCAGCAGTCCACGACAGGGCCGGGGTGGCTACACCTTC; v_call: TRBV27; j_call: TRBJ1-2; d_call: TRBD1; clone_size: .
cdr3_aa: CASSLGFRLGEQYF; cdr3_nt: TGTGCCAGCAGCTTAGGCTTCCGCCTGGGGGAGCAGTACTTC; v_call: TRBV7-2; j_call: TRBJ2-7; d_call: .; clone_size: few
cdr3_aa: CASGRGFEKLFF; cdr3_nt: TGTGCCAGCGGAAGGGGGTTTGAAAAACTGTTTTTT; v_call: TRBV28; j_call: TRBJ1-4; d_call: .; clone_size: .
cdr3_aa: CSAGPNQPQHF; cdr3_nt: TGCAGTGCTGGACCTAATCAGCCCCAGCATTTT; v_call: TRBV20-1; j_call: TRBJ1-5; d_call: .; clone_size: .
cdr3_aa: CASISQGGALNTEAFF; cdr3_nt: TGTGCCAGCATTTCCCAAGGGGGGGCTTTGAACACTGAAGCTTTCTTT; v_call: TRBV28; j_call: TRBJ1-1; d_call: .; clone_size: once
cdr3_aa: CSVDPGGDTEAFF; cdr3_nt: TGCAGCGTTGATCCGGGAGGGGACACTGAAGCTTTCTTT; v_call: TRBV29-1; j_call: TRBJ1-1; d_call: .; clone_size: .
cdr3_aa: CASSLETGVNTGELFF; cdr3_nt: TGTGCCAGCAGCTTGGAGACAGGGGTGAACACCGGGGAGCTGTTTTTT; v_call: TRBV7-2; j_call: TRBJ2-2; d_call: TRBD1; clone_size: .
cdr3_aa: CASSPGVPGWNYEQYF; cdr3_nt: TGTGCCAGCTCACCAGGAGTTCCGGGGTGGAACTACGAGCAGTACTTC; v_call: TRBV18; j_call: TRBJ2-7; d_call: .; clone_size: few
cdr3_aa: CASSGDTAASGTDTQYF; cdr3_nt: TGTGCCAGCAGTGGCGATACGGCAGCCTCGGGCACAGATACGCAGTATTTT; v_call: TRBV2; j_call: TRBJ2-3; d_call: .; clone_size: .
cdr3_aa: CASTPWGSGHQDTQYF; cdr3_nt: TGTGCCAGCACCCCTTGGGGTAGCGGGCACCAAGATACGCAGTATTTT; v_call: TRBV12-3/TRBV12-4; j_call: TRBJ2-3; d_call: TRBD2; clone_size: few
cdr3_aa: CASSIIRTGRYEQYF; cdr3_nt: TGTGCCAGTAGTATTATCCGGACAGGAAGATACGAGCAGTACTTC; v_call: TRBV19; j_call: TRBJ2-7; d_call: TRBD1; clone_size: .
cdr3_aa: CASSLGLAGTPPYF; cdr3_nt: TGTGCCAGCAGCTTGGGCCTAGCGGGCACCCCGCCGTATTTT; v_call: TRBV11-2; j_call: TRBJ2-3; d_call: TRBD2; clone_size: few
cdr3_aa: CASSPGTGFQPQHF; cdr3_nt: TGTGCCAGCTCACCAGGGACAGGGTTTCAGCCCCAGCATTTT; v_call: TRBV18; j_call: TRBJ1-5; d_call: TRBD1; clone_size: .
cdr3_aa: CSVPRDREAQETQYF; cdr3_nt: TGCAGCGTACCCCGGGACAGGGAGGCCCAAGAGACCCAGTACTTC; v_call: TRBV29-1; j_call: TRBJ2-5; d_call: TRBD1; clone_size: .
cdr3_aa: CASSINSDGAWETQYF; cdr3_nt: TGTGCCAGTAGTATCAATTCCGACGGGGCATGGGAGACCCAGTACTTC; v_call: TRBV19; j_call: TRBJ2-5; d_call: .; clone_size: few
cdr3_aa: CASSQAGAGSGDTQYF; cdr3_nt: TGCGCCAGCAGCCAAGCTGGGGCGGGGAGTGGAGATACGCAGTATTTT; v_call: TRBV4-3; j_call: TRBJ2-3; d_call: .; clone_size: few
cdr3_aa: CASSYLGVQGYEQYF; cdr3_nt: TGTGCCAGCAGTTACTTGGGAGTCCAAGGGTATGAGCAGTACTTC; v_call: TRBV6-6; j_call: TRBJ2-7; d_call: .; clone_size: few
cdr3_aa: CASSSPGTAFNEQFF; cdr3_nt: TGTGCCAGCAGCTCACCCGGGACAGCCTTCAATGAGCAGTTCTTC; v_call: TRBV5-4; j_call: TRBJ2-1; d_call: TRBD1; clone_size: .
cdr3_aa: CASSPTTGYEKLFF; cdr3_nt: TGTGCCAGCAGCCCCACGACAGGGTACGAAAAACTGTTTTTT; v_call: TRBV7-2; j_call: TRBJ1-4; d_call: TRBD1; clone_size: few
cdr3_aa: CASAMGRAGGQPQHF; cdr3_nt: TGCGCCAGCGCCATGGGGAGGGCAGGGGGGCAGCCCCAGCATTTT; v_call: TRBV10-2; j_call: TRBJ1-5; d_call: TRBD1; clone_size: .
cdr3_aa: CATLPQGLNTEAFF; cdr3_nt: TGTGCCACCCTACCACAGGGGTTGAACACTGAAGCTTTCTTT; v_call: TRBV10-3; j_call: TRBJ1-1; d_call: TRBD1; clone_size: .
cdr3_aa: CASSEDLGNKRTF; cdr3_nt: TGTGCCAGCAGTGAGGACTTGGGTAACAAGCGCACCTTC; v_call: TRBV2; j_call: TRBJ1-2; d_call: .; clone_size: .
cdr3_aa: CSALRGWTLKETQYF; cdr3_nt: TGCAGTGCCCTCCGGGGATGGACTCTCAAAGAGACCCAGTACTTC; v_call: TRBV20-1; j_call: TRBJ2-5; d_call: .; clone_size: .
cdr3_aa: CATSRVGSGNQPQHF; cdr3_nt: TGTGCCACCAGCAGAGTAGGGTCGGGTAATCAGCCCCAGCATTTT; v_call: TRBV15; j_call: TRBJ1-5; d_call: .; clone_size: few
cdr3_aa: CASSFTGEQPQHF; cdr3_nt: TGTGCCAGCAGCTTCACAGGAGAGCAGCCCCAGCATTTT; v_call: TRBV7-2; j_call: TRBJ1-5; d_call: .; clone_size: .
cdr3_aa: CASSPSGVSNQPQHF; cdr3_nt: TGTGCCAGCTCACCGTCAGGGGTTAGCAATCAGCCCCAGCATTTT; v_call: TRBV18; j_call: TRBJ1-5; d_call: .; clone_size: .